The clone carrying this TCR beta chain has more than one count but fewer than ten. A library of TCRbeta sequences, prepared with unique molecular identifiers, was generated. TCRdb recomputed calls from the PCR reads with MiXCR, one row per CDR3 protein. Here the sample spans 700,000 to 950,000 distinct CDR3 sequences, 16% being singletons. Deletions cut 4 bases from V and 2 bases from J, with 13 bases between. This CDR3 has 15 residues. This sample was taken from a study of T-cell reconstitution after alpha-beta-depleted transplantation in children. The sequence was collected from a male patient between 10 and 17 years old who had a stem cell transplant for acute lymphoblastic leukemia, so the T cells may come from the graft donor. The chain recombines TRBV12-3 or TRBV12-4 with TRBJ2-3, with TRBD1 as a possible D gene (6 bases). The sample in question was PBMCs, mostly from graft donor cells, obtained 360 days after TCRalphabeta/CD19-depleted stem cell transplant. The DNA of the CDR3 is TGTGCCAGCAGTTCCCGGGACACTTACACAGATACGCAGTATTTT. As protein: CASSSRDTYTDTQYF.